This record covers a single T cell receptor beta chain. This entry belongs to a study of blood T cell repertoires in COVID-19. At the level of the study: COVID-19 samples from acute and convalescent phases originated in the United States, Italy and Spain. From T cells, B-cell-depleted T cells, or PBMCs came the material, which was cDNA or gDNA.

Original handling: Amplified reference gene primers provided the basis for estimating nucleated cell counts. Assay: immunoSEQ multiplex PCR; the TCRdb copy retains only in-frame clones and omits some. V and J calls and clone size follow that table, whereas D and trimming were derived from the DNA. The sample holds about 77,000 clones, roughly 76% seen once. This CDR3 is built from 13 residues. V was trimmed by 6 bases and J by 5 bases, leaving 13 bases between them. Sequencing was carried out using peripheral blood. The source is a man aged 65-85 years with active or convalescent COVID-19. The V and J genes are TRBV12-3 or TRBV12-4 and TRBJ1-1, with D possibly being TRBD1 (5 bases). In DNA, the CDR3 is TGTGCCAGCAGCCCCCAGGGAAGGACTGAAGCTTTCTTT. This encodes CASSPQGRTEAFF.